Each of the 5 T cell receptor beta chains below was sequenced from the same sample in a study of post-analysis software for immune sequencing data. Study findings and constraints: Compared with controls, patients had more of five or six TRBV segments, including TRBV5-6, TRBV5-1 and TRBV20-1.

The TCR beta cDNA libraries contained unique molecular identifiers. MiXCR, applied by TCRdb to the PCR reads, yields one record per CDR3 protein. Of 750,000 to 950,000 distinct CDR3 sequences in the sample, 53% were seen once. The antigens of these receptors remain unknown. Sequencing was done on a sample of blood. The receptors shown here come from a girl between 5 and 17 years old with multiple sclerosis.

The chain is built from TRBV4-1 and TRBJ2-3; weak D call: TRBD2 (5 bases). The CDR3 totals 14 residues. The ends were cut back, 3 bases at V and 9 bases at J, with 16 bases in the middle. The germline gives CDR1 MGHRA, CDR2 YSYEKL. Here the CDR3 DNA reads TGCGCCAGCAGCCAGGTTGTAGGTTCGGGAACGCAGTATTTT. Its protein is CASSQVVGSGTQYF.

V is TRBV6-5 and J is TRBJ2-3; maybe TRBD1 (6 bases). Trimming took off 0 bases at V and 14 bases at J, with 15 bases between the two ends. From germline, CDR1 is MNHEY and CDR2 SVGAGI. The CDR3 consists of 13 residues. CDR3 amino acids: CASSYSVGAVGYF. The CDR3 region has the DNA TGTGCCAGCAGTTACTCCGTGGGGGCGGTCGGGTATTTT.

This clonotype occurred once. CDR3 protein: CAIGDRGAYEQYF. The CDR3 bases are TGTGCCATCGGGGATCGGGGGGCCTACGAGCAGTACTTC. V gene TRBV10-3 combines with J gene TRBJ2-7; 7 bases match TRBD2. J gave up 2 bases and V 8 bases, and 6 bases lay outside the gene matches. Germline CDR1 is ENHRY and CDR2 is SYGVKD. The CDR3 covers 13 residues.

The chain combines TRBV5-1 with TRBJ2-4; unclear D gene. CDR1 and CDR2 from the germline V gene are SGHRS and YFSETQ. This CDR3 spans 11 amino acids. Trimming cost V 5 bases and J 13 bases, with 13 bases left between them. CDR3 protein: CASRMDRLQYF. The CDR3 coding sequence is TGCGCCAGCAGGATGGACCGGCTACAGTACTTC.

This clonotype was recorded a few times. The chain uses TRBV7-2 and TRBJ2-7, with D possibly called TRBD1 or TRBD2 (5 bases each). CDR1 and CDR2 (germline): SGHTA, FQGNSA. The CDR3 is 15 residues long. V was clipped by 7 bases and J by 0 bases, with 16 bases between them. CDR3 loop: CASMEDPGSSYEQYF. CDR3 coding DNA: TGTGCCAGCATGGAGGACCCAGGGAGCTCCTACGAGCAGTACTTC.